The 24 T cell receptor beta chains in this list originate from one sample, sequenced in a study of graft-versus-host responses after intestinal transplantation (dated by TCRdb to 2020 to 2022). This specimen's time point label, interpreted: cells obtained before transplantation from donor or recipient. The protocol used for the library was the immunoSEQ multiplex PCR assay. The immuneACCESS repertoire file appears here via TCRdb, limited to in-frame rearrangements. These files lack a portion of the clones; in checked studies, under half of the deficit traces to unresolved V genes, and the cause of the others is not known. The sample yields tens of thousands of clones; 94% were counted once. Jointly, the top ten make up around 0.54% of the sample. Their target antigens are unknown. The material was unstimulated CD8+ T cells sorted from spleen or lymph node cells, obtained before intestinal transplant. The receptor source for this set is a human donor who received an intestinal transplant.

V is TRBV7-9 and J is TRBJ2-3; D is unresolved. The CDR3 is made up of 12 amino acids. With 4 bases removed from V and 6 bases from J, the gap between germline ends came to 8 bases. CDR1 and CDR2 (germline): SEHNR, FQNEAQ (reference sequence). CDR3 DNA: TGTGCCAGCAGCTCGGACGATGATACGCAGTATTTT. Protein product: CASSSDDDTQYF.

J is TRBJ1-2 and V is TRBV7-9; TRBD1 matches at 10 bases. The junction had 7 bases not matched to a gene; V was cut back by 0 bases and J by 3 bases. There are 17 residues in the CDR3. Germline V gene data show CDR1 as SEHNR and CDR2 as FQNEAQ (reference sequence). For the CDR3, the DNA is TGTGCCAGCAGCTTAGCGGCAAGGGACAGGGGATACTATGGCTACACCTTC. Its protein product is CASSLAARDRGYYGYTF. Together with reference TRBV7-9 and TRBJ1-2, the CDR3 gives the full variable domain: DTGVSQNPRHKITKRGQNVTFRCDPISEHNRLYWYRQTLGQGPEFLTYFQNEAQLEKSRLLSDRFSAERPKGSFSTLEIQRTEQGDSAMYLCASSLAARDRGYYGYTFGSGTRLTVV.

The rearrangement joins TRBV4-2 to TRBJ1-4, with D possibly TRBD1 on 5 matching bases. Germline loops: CDR1 LGHNA, CDR2 YNFKEQ. The CDR3 covers 16 residues. Trimming shortened V by 2 bases and J by 5 bases, and 15 bases separated the two germline ends. CDR3: CASSQQEYGGNEKLFF. CDR3 in DNA: TGTGCCAGCAGCCAACAGGAGTACGGGGGAAATGAAAAACTGTTTTTT.

V usage is TRBV11-2 and J usage is TRBJ2-4; possibly TRBD2 for D (5 bases). Trimming stripped 2 bases from V and 1 base from J, with 9 bases between. CDR3 length: 15 residues. CDR1 SGHAT and CDR2 FQNNGV come from the germline V gene. The CDR3: CASSLMSGAKNIQYF. DNA for the CDR3: TGTGCCAGCAGCTTAATGTCGGGGGCCAAAAACATTCAGTACTTC.

The V gene is TRBV7-8, the J gene TRBJ2-3; possibly TRBD2 for D (6 bases). CDR1 and CDR2 (germline): SGHVS, FQNEAQ. The CDR3 is made up of 15 amino acids. Trimming removed 7 bases from V and 0 bases from J, with 14 bases in between. This CDR3 is CASNRAGRSTDTQYF. The DNA of the CDR3 is TGTGCCAGCAATAGGGCAGGGAGGAGCACAGATACGCAGTATTTT.

J is TRBJ2-1 and V is TRBV27; D is perhaps TRBD2 (5 bases). Germline V CDR1 and CDR2: MNHEY, SMNVEV (reference sequence). The CDR3 loop spans 14 amino acids. The V end lost 0 bases, the J end lost 2 bases, and 5 bases lay between the germline ends. Here the CDR3 DNA reads TGTGCCAGCAGTTTATCCGGGACCTACAATGAGCAGTTCTTC. Its protein product is CASSLSGTYNEQFF.

This chain connects TRBV4-1 to TRBJ2-1, with 8 bases aligning to TRBD2. V lost 0 bases, J lost 0 bases, and 7 bases stayed unmatched. From germline, CDR1 is MGHRA and CDR2 YSYEKL. This CDR3 is 18 amino acids long. Here the CDR3 DNA reads TGCGCCAGCAGCCAAGAGCGACTAGCGTTTCGCTCCTACAATGAGCAGTTCTTC. It encodes CASSQERLAFRSYNEQFF.

CDR3 amino acids: CASSHNTGELFF. CDR3 coding DNA: TGTGCCAGCAGTCATAACACCGGGGAGCTGTTTTTT. The gene calls are TRBV9 and TRBJ2-2; D gene uncertain. Germline V gene sequence: CDR1 SGDLS, CDR2 YYNGEE. The CDR3 contains 12 residues. Trimming shortened V by 5 bases and J by 2 bases, and 4 bases separated the two germline ends.

J is TRBJ2-3 and V is TRBV4-1, with D perhaps matching TRBD1 (6 bases). V was clipped by 0 bases and J by 6 bases, with 13 bases between them. Germline V gene sequence: CDR1 MGHRA, CDR2 YSYEKL. CDR3 length equals 15 residues. In nucleotides, the CDR3 is TGCGCCAGCAGCCAAGATTTTGTGGGGGCCGATACGCAGTATTTT. Translated, it gives CASSQDFVGADTQYF.

The chain uses TRBV6-5 and TRBJ2-5, with D perhaps assigned TRBD1 or TRBD2 (5 bases each). V lost 0 bases and J 7 bases, leaving 9 bases between the germline ends. This CDR3 region has 13 residues. CDR1 and CDR2 (germline): MNHEY, SVGAGI. This chain's CDR3 is CASSYSGRSTQYF. Written as DNA, the CDR3 is TGTGCCAGCAGTTACTCGGGACGATCGACCCAGTACTTC.

The rearrangement uses TRBV6-5 and TRBJ2-7; weak D call: TRBD2 (6 bases). V was clipped by 0 bases and J by 7 bases, with 10 bases between them. CDR3 length equals 13 residues. Germline V gene lookup returns CDR1 MNHEY and CDR2 SVGAGI. This chain's CDR3 is CASSYSSTREQYF. The CDR3 DNA reads as TGTGCCAGCAGTTACTCTTCGACTAGGGAGCAGTACTTC.

This chain connects TRBV27 to TRBJ2-3, with D possibly called TRBD1 or TRBD2 (5 bases each). The CDR3 loop spans 17 amino acids. In germline, CDR1 is MNHEY, CDR2 SMNVEV (reference sequence). Trimming stripped 6 bases from V and 7 bases from J, with 26 bases between. For the CDR3, the DNA is TGTGCCAGCAGCTTACGGGACGGTCAGGCTAGGGGCTATACGCAGTATTTT. Amino acid sequence: CASSLRDGQARGYTQYF.

This clone is a singleton in its sample. The rearrangement uses TRBV7-2 and TRBJ1-1, with TRBD1 matching over 7 bases. Germline values: CDR1 SGHTA, CDR2 FQGNSA. V gave up 3 bases and J gave up 5 bases; unmatched junction bases: 9. There are 15 residues in the CDR3. This CDR3 reads CASSFWDSPGTEAFF. The CDR3 DNA follows: TGTGCCAGCAGCTTCTGGGACAGCCCGGGGACTGAAGCTTTCTTT.

The gene calls are TRBV27 and TRBJ2-5, with D uncertain. Trimming took off 5 bases at V and 0 bases at J, with 10 bases between the two ends. Germline V lookup: CDR1 MNHEY, CDR2 SMNVEV (reference sequence). The CDR3 has 14 residues. The CDR3 DNA reads TGTGCCAGCAGTCCTAGGAAGTACCAAGAGACCCAGTACTTC. Its translation is CASSPRKYQETQYF.

V gene TRBV27 combines with J gene TRBJ1-2; TRBD1 is a possible D gene (6 bases). Germline lookup yields CDR1 MNHEY and CDR2 SMNVEV (reference sequence). The CDR3 has 14 amino acids. The V end was cut by 5 bases, the J end by 1 base, with 11 bases between. In nucleotides, the CDR3 is TGTGCCAGCAGTCACAGGGCCCATAACTATGGCTACACCTTC. Its protein product is CASSHRAHNYGYTF.

The chain employs TRBV4-1 and TRBJ1-5; no clear D. Germline V gene data show CDR1 as MGHRA and CDR2 as YSYEKL. CDR3 length: 16 amino acids. The ends were cut back, 2 bases at V and 0 bases at J, with 11 bases in the middle. DNA of the CDR3: TGCGCCAGCAGCCAATTAGACGGTTATAGCAATCAGCCCCAGCATTTT. Translation gives CASSQLDGYSNQPQHF.

The chain links TRBV6-5 to TRBJ1-5; D possibly corresponds to TRBD1 (5 bases). The CDR3 has 11 residues. Germline lookup yields CDR1 MNHEY and CDR2 SVGAGI. Trimming shortened V by 8 bases and J by 7 bases, and 9 bases separated the two germline ends. The CDR3 reads CASGAEQPQHF. The DNA of the CDR3 is TGTGCCAGCGGGGCCGAACAGCCCCAGCATTTT.

The chain couples TRBV10-1 to TRBJ2-3, with 14 bases aligning to TRBD2. J lost 1 base, V lost 2 bases, and 11 bases had no gene match. This CDR3 spans 20 amino acids. Germline loops: CDR1 WNHNN, CDR2 SYGVQD (reference sequence). The CDR3 nucleotides are TGCGCCAGCAGTGAGGCGGGACTAGCGGGAGAGGCCGGGGGCACAGATACGCAGTATTTT. Protein sequence: CASSEAGLAGEAGGTDTQYF.

The genes are TRBV5-1 and TRBJ1-1; D unresolved. V lost 7 bases and J 4 bases, leaving 14 bases between the germline ends. Germline loops: CDR1 SGHRS, CDR2 YFSETQ. The CDR3 extends over 13 amino acids. This CDR3 reads CASLGNSGTEAFF. Written as DNA, the CDR3 is TGCGCCAGCTTGGGGAATTCGGGCACTGAAGCTTTCTTT.

V gene TRBV6-5 combines with J gene TRBJ2-5, with D possibly TRBD1 on 7 matching bases. The germline V gene encodes CDR1 MNHEY and CDR2 SVGAGI. There are 14 residues in the CDR3. V was shortened by 1 base and J by 3 bases, with 9 bases between the two germline ends. The CDR3 sequence is CASSYFRGEETQYF. CDR3 DNA sequence: TGTGCCAGCAGTTACTTCAGGGGGGAAGAGACCCAGTACTTC.

V and J are TRBV30 and TRBJ1-4, with 7 bases matching TRBD1. V gave up 3 bases and J gave up 5 bases; unmatched junction bases: 18. The germline V gene has CDR1 GTSNPN and CDR2 SVGIG (reference sequence). The CDR3 consists of 18 residues. In DNA form, the CDR3 reads TGTGCCTGGAGCGTGGGCTGGTTTTGGGGACAGCAAAATGAAAAACTGTTTTTT. Amino acids: CAWSVGWFWGQQNEKLFF.

V and J are TRBV5-5 and TRBJ2-7; D perhaps matches TRBD2 (8 bases). CDR1 and CDR2 from the germline V gene are SGHKS and YYEKEE (reference sequence). V lost 2 bases to trimming and J lost 5 bases, with 14 bases between them. The CDR3 consists of 14 residues. CDR3 DNA sequence: TGTGCCAGCAGCTTAAGCGGGGGACAGCACGAGCAGTACTTC. This encodes CASSLSGGQHEQYF.

This chain connects TRBV19 to TRBJ2-1; D is unresolved. This CDR3 comprises 14 residues. Trimming left V 3 bases short and J 2 bases short, with 8 bases between. The germline V gene has CDR1 LNHDA and CDR2 SQIVND (reference sequence). DNA of the CDR3: TGTGCCAGTAGTATCCGGATTACCTACAATGAGCAGTTCTTC. Translated: CASSIRITYNEQFF. Looking up the rest from reference TRBV19 and TRBJ2-1 gives the full variable domain: DGGITQSPKYLFRKEGQNVTLSCEQNLNHDAMYWYRQDPGQGLRLIYYSQIVNDFQKGDIAEGYSVSREKKESFPLTVTSAQKNPTAFYLCASSIRITYNEQFFGPGTRLTVL.

The chain joins TRBV28 to TRBJ2-3; D is uncertain. Trimming pared 3 bases from V and 5 bases from J, leaving 9 bases between. From germline, CDR1 is MDHEN and CDR2 SYDVKM. The CDR3 totals 13 residues. The CDR3 nucleotides are TGTGCCAGCAGTTTGGTGTTCGTAGATACGCAGTATTTT. Translating gives CASSLVFVDTQYF.